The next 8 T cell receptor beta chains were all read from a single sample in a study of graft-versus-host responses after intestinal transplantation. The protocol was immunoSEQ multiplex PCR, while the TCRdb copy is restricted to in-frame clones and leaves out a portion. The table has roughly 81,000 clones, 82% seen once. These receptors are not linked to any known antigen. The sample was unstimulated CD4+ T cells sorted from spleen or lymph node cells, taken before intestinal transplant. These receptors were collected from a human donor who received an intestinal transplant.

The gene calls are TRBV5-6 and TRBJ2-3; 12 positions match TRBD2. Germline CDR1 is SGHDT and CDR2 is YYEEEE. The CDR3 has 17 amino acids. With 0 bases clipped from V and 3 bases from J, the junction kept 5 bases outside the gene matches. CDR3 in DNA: TGTGCCAGCAGCTTGGCGCTAGCGGGGGGGCTGACAGATACGCAGTATTTT. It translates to CASSLALAGGLTDTQYF.

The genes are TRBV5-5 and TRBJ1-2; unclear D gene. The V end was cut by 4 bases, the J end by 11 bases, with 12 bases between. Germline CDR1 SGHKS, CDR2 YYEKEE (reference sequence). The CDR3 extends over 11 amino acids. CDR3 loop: CASSGAGRYTF. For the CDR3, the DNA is TGTGCCAGCAGCGGCGCGGGCCGGTACACCTTC.

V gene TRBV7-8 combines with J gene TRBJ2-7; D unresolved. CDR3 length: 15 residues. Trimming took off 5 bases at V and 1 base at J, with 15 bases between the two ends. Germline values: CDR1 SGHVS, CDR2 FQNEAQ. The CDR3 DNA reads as TGTGCCAGCAGCCCCCCTCGCCAGGATTCCTACGAGCAGTACTTC. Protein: CASSPPRQDSYEQYF.

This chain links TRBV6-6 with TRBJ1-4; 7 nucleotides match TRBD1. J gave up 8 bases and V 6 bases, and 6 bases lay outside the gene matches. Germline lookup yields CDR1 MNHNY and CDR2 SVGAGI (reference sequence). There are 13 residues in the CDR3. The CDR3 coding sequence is TGTGCCAGCAGCCGACAGGGAGGCGAAAAACTGTTTTTT. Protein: CASSRQGGEKLFF.

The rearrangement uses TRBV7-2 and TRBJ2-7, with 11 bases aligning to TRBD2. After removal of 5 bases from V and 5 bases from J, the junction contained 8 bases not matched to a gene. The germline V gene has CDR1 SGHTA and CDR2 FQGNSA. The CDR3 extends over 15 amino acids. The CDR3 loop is CASSPDSGRGHEQYF. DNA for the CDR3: TGTGCCAGCAGCCCGGATAGCGGGAGGGGCCACGAGCAGTACTTC.

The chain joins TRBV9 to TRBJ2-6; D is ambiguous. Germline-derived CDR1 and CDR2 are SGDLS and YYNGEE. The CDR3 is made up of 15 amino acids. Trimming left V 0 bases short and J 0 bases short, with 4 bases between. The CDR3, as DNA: TGTGCCAGCAGCGTAGTGGCCTCTGGGGCCAACGTCCTGACTTTC. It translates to CASSVVASGANVLTF.

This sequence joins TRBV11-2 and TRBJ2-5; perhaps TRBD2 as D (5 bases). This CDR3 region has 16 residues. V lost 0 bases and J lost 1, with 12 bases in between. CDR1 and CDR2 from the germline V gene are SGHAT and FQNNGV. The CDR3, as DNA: TGTGCCAGCAGCTTAGACCTCGGGGAAACCCAAGAGACCCAGTACTTC. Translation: CASSLDLGETQETQYF.

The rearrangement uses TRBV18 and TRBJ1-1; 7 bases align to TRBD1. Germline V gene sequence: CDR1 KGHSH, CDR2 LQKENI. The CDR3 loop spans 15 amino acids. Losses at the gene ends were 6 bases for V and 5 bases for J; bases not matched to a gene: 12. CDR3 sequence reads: CASSRQTGMSTEAFF. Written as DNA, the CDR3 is TGTGCCAGCTCCCGACAGACAGGGATGAGTACTGAAGCTTTCTTT.